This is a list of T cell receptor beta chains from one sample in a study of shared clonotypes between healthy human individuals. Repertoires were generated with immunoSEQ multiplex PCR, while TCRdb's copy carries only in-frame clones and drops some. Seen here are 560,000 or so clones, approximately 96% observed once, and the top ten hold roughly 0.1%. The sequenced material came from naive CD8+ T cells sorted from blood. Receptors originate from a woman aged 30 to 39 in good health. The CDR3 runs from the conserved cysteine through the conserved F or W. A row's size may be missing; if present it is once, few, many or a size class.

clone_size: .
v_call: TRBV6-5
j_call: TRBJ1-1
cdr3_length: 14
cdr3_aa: CASSYSGGGTEAFF

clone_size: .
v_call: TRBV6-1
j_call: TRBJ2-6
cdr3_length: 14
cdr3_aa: CASIGGDGANVLTF

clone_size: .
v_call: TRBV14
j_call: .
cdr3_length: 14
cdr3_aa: CASSPRGSLYEQYF

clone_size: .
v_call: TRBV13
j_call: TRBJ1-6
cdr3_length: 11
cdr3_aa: CASSPQGPLHF

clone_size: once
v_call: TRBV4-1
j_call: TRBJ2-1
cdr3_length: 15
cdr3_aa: CASSPGTSGYNEQFF

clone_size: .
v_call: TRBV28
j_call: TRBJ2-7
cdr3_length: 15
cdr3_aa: CASSLAGDGTYEQYF

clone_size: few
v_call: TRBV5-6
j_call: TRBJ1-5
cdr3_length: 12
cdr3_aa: CASSYQGGPQHF

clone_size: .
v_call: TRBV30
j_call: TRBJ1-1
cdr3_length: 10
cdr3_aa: CAWGDAEAFF

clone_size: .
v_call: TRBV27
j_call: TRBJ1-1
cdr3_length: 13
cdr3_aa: CASKMAENTEAFF

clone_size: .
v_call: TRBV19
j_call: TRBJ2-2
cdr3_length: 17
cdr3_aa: CASPTPVGQGKTGELFF

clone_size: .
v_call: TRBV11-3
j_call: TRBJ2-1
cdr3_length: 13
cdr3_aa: CASSLEGGMPQFF

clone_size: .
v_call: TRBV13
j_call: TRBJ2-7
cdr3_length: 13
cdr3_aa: CASSLEGSYEQYF

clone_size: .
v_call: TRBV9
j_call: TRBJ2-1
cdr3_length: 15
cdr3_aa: CASSVGPSGYNEQFF

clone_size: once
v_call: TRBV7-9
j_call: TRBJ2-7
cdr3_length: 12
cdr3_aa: CASSPGAYEQYF

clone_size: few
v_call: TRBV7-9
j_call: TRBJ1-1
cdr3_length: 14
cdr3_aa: CASSPRLPSTEAFF

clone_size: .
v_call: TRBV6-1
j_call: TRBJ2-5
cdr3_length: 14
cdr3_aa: CASRMAGGVETQYF

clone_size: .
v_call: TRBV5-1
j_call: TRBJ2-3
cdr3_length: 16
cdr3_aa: CASSKGTSGPTDTQYF

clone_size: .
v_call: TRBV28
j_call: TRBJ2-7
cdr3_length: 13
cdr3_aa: CASSVGLIYEQYF

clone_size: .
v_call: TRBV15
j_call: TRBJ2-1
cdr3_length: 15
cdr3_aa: CATSRGGSVNNEQFF

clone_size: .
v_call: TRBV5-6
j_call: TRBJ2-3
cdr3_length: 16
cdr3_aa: CASSLWSGHSTDTQYF

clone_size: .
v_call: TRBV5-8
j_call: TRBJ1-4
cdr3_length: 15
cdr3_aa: CASSLAGVGNEKLFF

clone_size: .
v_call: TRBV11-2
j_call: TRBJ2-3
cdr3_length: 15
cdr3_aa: CASSFLGRSTDTQYF

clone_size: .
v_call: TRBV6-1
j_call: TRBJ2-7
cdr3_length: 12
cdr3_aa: CATGVGAGEQYF

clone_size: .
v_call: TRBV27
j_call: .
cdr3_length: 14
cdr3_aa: CASSPLAGPYEQYF

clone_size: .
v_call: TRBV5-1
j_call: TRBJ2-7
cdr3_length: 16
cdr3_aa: CASSPNPGQGTYEQYF

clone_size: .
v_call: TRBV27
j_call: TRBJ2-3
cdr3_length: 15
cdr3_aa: CATKLTSGSSDTQYF

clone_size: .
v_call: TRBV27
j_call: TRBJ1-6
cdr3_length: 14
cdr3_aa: CATGDRAYNSPLHF

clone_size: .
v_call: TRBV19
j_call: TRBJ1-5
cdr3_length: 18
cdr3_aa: CASSVRDRGLHSNQPQHF

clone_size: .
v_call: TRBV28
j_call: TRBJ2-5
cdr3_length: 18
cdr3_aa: CASSQFGGGGSGEVTQYF

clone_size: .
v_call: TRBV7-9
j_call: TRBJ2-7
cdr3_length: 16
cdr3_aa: CASSSNNIRRLYEQYF

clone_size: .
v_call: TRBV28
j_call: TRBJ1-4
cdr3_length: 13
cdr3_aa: CASSLGRVEKLFF

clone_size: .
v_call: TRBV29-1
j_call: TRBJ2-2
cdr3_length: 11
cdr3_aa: CSVGGSGELFF

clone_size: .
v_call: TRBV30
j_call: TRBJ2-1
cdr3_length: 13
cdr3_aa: CAWRAGGVNEQFF

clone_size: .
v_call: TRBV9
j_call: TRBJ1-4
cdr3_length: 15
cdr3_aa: CASSVGGETSEKLFF

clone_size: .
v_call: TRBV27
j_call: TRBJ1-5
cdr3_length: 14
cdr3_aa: CASSLVGSNQPQHF

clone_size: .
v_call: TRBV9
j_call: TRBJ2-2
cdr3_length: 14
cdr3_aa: CASSWEGGTGELFF

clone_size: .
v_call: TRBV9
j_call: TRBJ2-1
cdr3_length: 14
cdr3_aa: CASSVGGGAIEQFF

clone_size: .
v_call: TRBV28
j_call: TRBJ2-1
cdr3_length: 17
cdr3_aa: CASSMTRAGGPGNEQFF

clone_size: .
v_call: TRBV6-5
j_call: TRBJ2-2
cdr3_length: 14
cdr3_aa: CASSPGYGTGELFF

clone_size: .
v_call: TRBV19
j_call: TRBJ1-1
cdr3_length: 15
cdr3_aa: CASSWFQDEMGEAFF

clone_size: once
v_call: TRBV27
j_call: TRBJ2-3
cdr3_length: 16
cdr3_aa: CASSLLAGLNTDTQYF

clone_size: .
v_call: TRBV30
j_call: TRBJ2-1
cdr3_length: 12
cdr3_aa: CAWGPALNEQFF

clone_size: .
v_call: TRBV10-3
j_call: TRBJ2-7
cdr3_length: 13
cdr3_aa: CAIQDRTVYEQYF

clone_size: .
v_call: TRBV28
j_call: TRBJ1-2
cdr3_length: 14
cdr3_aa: CASSLRATVYGYTF

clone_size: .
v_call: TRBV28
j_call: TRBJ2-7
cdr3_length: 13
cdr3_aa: CATSRGNSYEQYF

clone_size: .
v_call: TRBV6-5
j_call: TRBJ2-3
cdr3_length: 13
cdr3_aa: CASSYSEGDTQYF

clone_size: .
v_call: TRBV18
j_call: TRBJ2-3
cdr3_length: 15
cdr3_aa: CASSPSTSGTDTQYF

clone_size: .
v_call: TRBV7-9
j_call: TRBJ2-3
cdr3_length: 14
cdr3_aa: CASSPPGGVDTQYF

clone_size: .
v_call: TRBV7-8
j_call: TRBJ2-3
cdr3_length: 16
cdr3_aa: CASSLALYRDEGAQYF

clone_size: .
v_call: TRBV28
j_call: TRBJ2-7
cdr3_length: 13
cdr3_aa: CASSLLGFYEQYF

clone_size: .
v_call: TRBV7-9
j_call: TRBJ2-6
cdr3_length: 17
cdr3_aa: CASSSRVAGRGANVLTF

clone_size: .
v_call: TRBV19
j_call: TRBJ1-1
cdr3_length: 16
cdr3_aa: CASSIDRGGKDTEAFF